This T cell receptor beta chain was retrieved from a study of cytomegalovirus exposure and HLA in healthy donors. Remarks on this clone: Its target is not known.

The PCR made use of 60 Vbeta and 13 Jbeta primers. The method was immunoSEQ multiplex PCR; TCRdb's version includes in-frame clones alone and lacks a portion of them. The sample holds around 100,000 clones; roughly 73% are singletons and the top ten take around 0.9%. CDR3 length: 14 amino acids. CDR1 is SGHNT, CDR2 YYREEE, per germline (reference sequence). J was trimmed by 6 bases and V by 0 bases; bases with no gene match: 2. Whole-study results and caveats: The likely explanation for a cluster of highly shared sequence variants was sequencing artifact. Certain indistinguishable V segments, among them TRBV6-2 and TRBV6-3, were excluded. In a later analysis, a missense DCLRE1C variant was linked to TCR beta V- and J-gene trimming. With DRB1 most and HLA-C fewest, TCR association rates differed between HLA loci in a later analysis.

The chain joins TRBV5-4 to TRBJ2-2; 7 nucleotides match TRBD2. Sequencing was performed on PBMCs. This TCR derives from a woman aged 25 to 45 in good health and CMV-seronegative. The CDR3, as DNA: TGTGCCAGCAGCTTGGGACTAGCCGCCGGGGAGCTGTTTTTT. This codes for CASSLGLAAGELFF.